Below, 19 T cell receptor beta chains from the same sample are listed, as sequenced in a study of CD8 T cells in ankylosing spondylitis. TCRdb passed the 5' RACE reads through MiXCR, listing each CDR3 protein once. The table lists about 170,000 distinct CDR3 sequences, approximately 16% of them singletons. The sample was blood, either unsorted or a sorted T cell fraction (not recorded which). All receptors derive from a male donor with ankylosing spondylitis or in good health (not recorded which).

This clonotype was seen many times. This chain uses TRBV20-1 with TRBJ2-5, with D uncertain. In germline, CDR1 is DFQATT, CDR2 SNEGSKA (reference sequence). This CDR3 has 12 residues. V was clipped by 6 bases and J by 2 bases, with 10 bases between them. The CDR3 sequence is CSALRYQETQYF. The CDR3 DNA sequence: TGCAGTGCCCTCCGGTATCAAGAGACCCAGTACTTC.

The sample holds many counts of this clonotype. The rearrangement uses TRBV7-8 and TRBJ2-1, with D unresolved. The CDR3 extends over 13 amino acids. Trimming removed 1 base at V and 9 bases at J, with 10 bases between. Germline-derived CDR1 and CDR2 are SGHVS and FQNEAQ. The DNA for the CDR3 is TGTGCCAGCAGCTTAGTTCTATTACGTGAGCAGTTCTTC. Residues: CASSLVLLREQFF. Complete variable domain (other parts from reference TRBV7-8 and TRBJ2-1): GAGVSQSPRYKVAKRGQDVALRCDPISGHVSLFWYQQALGQGPEFLTYFQNEAQLDKSGLPSDRFFAERPEGSVSTLKIQRTQQEDSAVYLCASSLVLLREQFFGPGTRLTVL.

This clonotype was recorded at least ten times. CDR3 nucleotide sequence: TGCAGTGCCGATACGACGGGACCCTTCTACGAGCAGTACTTC. It is translated as CSADTTGPFYEQYF. V is TRBV20-1 and J is TRBJ2-7; D possibly matches TRBD1 or TRBD2 (5 bases each). V gave up 6 bases and J gave up 3 bases, with 18 bases separating them. CDR3 size: 14 residues. Germline values: CDR1 DFQATT, CDR2 SNEGSKA (reference sequence).

The chain joins TRBV11-2 to TRBJ1-3, with 9 bases lining up with TRBD1. This CDR3 spans 15 amino acids. V lost 5 bases, J lost 4 bases, and 6 bases stayed unmatched. In germline, CDR1 is SGHAT, CDR2 FQNNGV. The CDR3: CASSPAGTGGNTIYF. The CDR3 DNA reads TGTGCCAGCAGCCCAGCTGGGACAGGGGGAAACACCATATATTTT.

The V gene is TRBV6-5, the J gene TRBJ1-5, with 8 positions matching TRBD1. CDR1 is MNHEY and CDR2 is SVGAGI in the germline V gene. Trimming removed 1 base from V and 4 bases from J; junction bases left unmatched: 3. The CDR3 totals 15 residues. CDR3 residues: CASSYLGQGNQPQHF. The CDR3 DNA reads as TGTGCCAGCAGTTACTTAGGACAGGGAAATCAGCCCCAGCATTTT.

In its sample, this clonotype was seen many times. This sequence joins TRBV4-2 and TRBJ1-6; TRBD1 matches at 7 bases. Germline CDR1 and CDR2: LGHNA and YNFKEQ. V lost 0 bases to trimming and J lost 7 bases; unmatched junction nucleotides: 0. The CDR3 sequence is 14 residues long. The CDR3 region has the DNA TGTGCCAGCAGCCAAGACAGGGGGAATTCACCCCTCCACTTT. This gives the protein CASSQDRGNSPLHF.

There are a few counts of this clonotype. The chain joins TRBV7-2 to TRBJ2-3; 9 positions match TRBD2. The CDR3 has 14 residues. V was clipped by 6 bases and J by 5 bases; unmatched bases: 6. CDR1 and CDR2 (germline): SGHTA, FQGNSA. The DNA for the CDR3 is TGTGCCAGCAGGCGACTAGCGGAAGTAGATACGCAGTATTTT. This codes for CASRRLAEVDTQYF.

The chain employs TRBV11-2 and TRBJ1-1; possibly TRBD1 for D (5 bases). The CDR3 consists of 14 residues. Germline CDR1 SGHAT, CDR2 FQNNGV. V shed 5 bases and J shed 2 bases, with 12 bases lying between them. The CDR3 DNA is TGTGCCAGCAGCCTGACCGACAGAAACACTGAAGCTTTCTTT. This codes for CASSLTDRNTEAFF. Complete variable domain (other parts from reference TRBV11-2 and TRBJ1-1): EAGVAQSPRYKIIEKRQSVAFWCNPISGHATLYWYQQILGQGPKLLIQFQNNGVVDDSQLPKDRFSAERLKGVDSTLKIQPAKLEDSAVYLCASSLTDRNTEAFFGQGTRLTVV.

This clonotype came up many times. CDR3 DNA sequence: TGTGCCAGCAGCCCACAGGGTCTACACGAGCAGTACTTC. It yields the protein CASSPQGLHEQYF. V and J are TRBV12-3 or TRBV12-4 and TRBJ2-7; possible D gene TRBD1, 6 bases. V was pared by 6 bases and J by 5 bases, with 14 bases between. This CDR3 is built from 13 residues.

Only a few counts were recorded for this clonotype. The chain has TRBV19 and TRBJ2-2; D perhaps matches TRBD2 (5 bases). Germline V gene data show CDR1 as LNHDA and CDR2 as SQIVND (reference sequence). This CDR3 contains 17 residues. Between the trimmed V and J ends, which lost 2 bases and 1 base, there was a span of 14 bases. CDR3 nucleotide sequence: TGTGCCAGTAGTATACTCCTGAAGCGGAGGAACACCGGGGAGCTGTTTTTT. Protein: CASSILLKRRNTGELFF. The full variable domain, rest sourced from reference TRBV19 and TRBJ2-2, is DGGITQSPKYLFRKEGQNVTLSCEQNLNHDAMYWYRQDPGQGLRLIYYSQIVNDFQKGDIAEGYSVSREKKESFPLTVTSAQKNPTAFYLCASSILLKRRNTGELFFGEGSRLTVL.

Points on this clonotype: A much larger clone differs by one base, so this may be a read error. V gene TRBV5-1 combines with J gene TRBJ2-3, with 12 bases identical to TRBD2. The germline gives CDR1 SGHRS, CDR2 YFSETQ. The CDR3 is 15 residues long. CDR3 nucleotides: TGCGCCAGCAGCTCAGGACTAGCGGGACCCGATATGCAGTATTTT. Encoded protein: CASSSGLAGPDMQYF.

As to this clonotype: A read error may be the cause here, since a much bigger clone is one base away. CDR3 loop: CASSRQFGQYF. CDR3 in DNA: TGTGCCAGCAGTCGACAGTTCGGGCAGTACTTC. The genes are TRBV12-3 or TRBV12-4 and TRBJ2-7; maybe TRBD1 (5 bases). There are 11 residues in the CDR3. With 5 bases removed from V and 9 bases from J, the gap between germline ends came to 11 bases.

V is TRBV2 and J is TRBJ2-5; D gene unclear. The CDR3 has 12 residues. The ends were cut back, 10 bases at V and 5 bases at J, with 14 bases in the middle. CDR1 and CDR2 from the germline V gene are SNHLY and FYNNEI. This CDR3 reads CATRPGDETQYF. CDR3 bases: TGTGCCACCCGACCAGGTGACGAGACCCAGTACTTC.

There are many counts of this clonotype. The V call is TRBV5-1, the J call TRBJ2-7; the D gene is possibly TRBD1 (6 bases). The CDR3 consists of 18 residues. V lost 3 bases, J lost 3 bases, and 25 bases lay in between. Looked up from germline, CDR1 is SGHRS and CDR2 is YFSETQ. CDR3 residues: CASSWNGGRQGPNYEQYF. CDR3 coding DNA: TGCGCCAGCAGCTGGAATGGCGGTCGGCAGGGGCCAAACTACGAGCAGTACTTC.

The J gene is TRBJ2-1, the V gene TRBV5-4, with D perhaps assigned TRBD1 or TRBD2 (5 bases each). The V gene's germline CDR1 is SGHNT and CDR2 YYREEE (reference sequence). V gave up 1 base and J gave up 9 bases, with 23 bases separating them. CDR3 length: 17 amino acids. CDR3 loop: CASSLPGTGKKASEQFF. For the CDR3, the DNA is TGTGCCAGCAGCTTGCCAGGGACCGGGAAAAAGGCGAGTGAGCAGTTCTTC.

This clonotype has ten or more counts. The chain has TRBV9 and TRBJ2-3; D is undetermined. The germline V gene encodes CDR1 SGDLS and CDR2 YYNGEE. The CDR3 totals 14 residues. Trimming shortened V by 0 bases and J by 2 bases, and 7 bases separated the two germline ends. The CDR3 region has the DNA TGTGCCAGCAGCGTAGCAATACACACAGATACGCAGTATTTT. This translates into CASSVAIHTDTQYF.

Points on this clonotype: A much more abundant neighbour one base away suggests this may be a read error. Here the CDR3 omits its conserved ending phenylalanine or tryptophan, so a read error is the likely source. The chain carries TRBV4-2 and TRBJ1-2, with 10 positions matching TRBD1. Per the germline V gene, CDR1 is LGHNA and CDR2 is YNFKEQ. CDR3 length: 15 residues. Unmatched junction bases numbered 4, after V lost 4 bases and J lost 2 bases. The CDR3 region is CASSPRTGGNYGYTL. CDR3 sequence (DNA): TGTGCCAGCAGCCCCCGGACAGGGGGAAACTATGGCTACACCCTC.

This clonotype was seen at least ten times. This chain's CDR3 is CASSLEITSDRVDTQYF. The CDR3 bases are TGCGCCAGCAGCTTGGAGATAACTAGCGATCGAGTGGATACGCAGTATTTT. The J gene is TRBJ2-3, the V gene TRBV5-1; 7 nucleotides line up with TRBD2. The CDR3 loop spans 17 amino acids. J lost 6 bases, V lost 0 bases, and 13 bases had no gene match. Germline CDR1 SGHRS, CDR2 YFSETQ.

V is TRBV5-1 and J is TRBJ2-1, with D unresolved. The CDR3 sequence is 12 residues long. Germline lookup yields CDR1 SGHRS and CDR2 YFSETQ. V dropped 1 base and J dropped 9 bases, with 8 bases sitting between them. This CDR3 reads CASSLIFGEQFF. As DNA, the CDR3 is TGCGCCAGCAGCTTGATTTTCGGTGAGCAGTTCTTC.